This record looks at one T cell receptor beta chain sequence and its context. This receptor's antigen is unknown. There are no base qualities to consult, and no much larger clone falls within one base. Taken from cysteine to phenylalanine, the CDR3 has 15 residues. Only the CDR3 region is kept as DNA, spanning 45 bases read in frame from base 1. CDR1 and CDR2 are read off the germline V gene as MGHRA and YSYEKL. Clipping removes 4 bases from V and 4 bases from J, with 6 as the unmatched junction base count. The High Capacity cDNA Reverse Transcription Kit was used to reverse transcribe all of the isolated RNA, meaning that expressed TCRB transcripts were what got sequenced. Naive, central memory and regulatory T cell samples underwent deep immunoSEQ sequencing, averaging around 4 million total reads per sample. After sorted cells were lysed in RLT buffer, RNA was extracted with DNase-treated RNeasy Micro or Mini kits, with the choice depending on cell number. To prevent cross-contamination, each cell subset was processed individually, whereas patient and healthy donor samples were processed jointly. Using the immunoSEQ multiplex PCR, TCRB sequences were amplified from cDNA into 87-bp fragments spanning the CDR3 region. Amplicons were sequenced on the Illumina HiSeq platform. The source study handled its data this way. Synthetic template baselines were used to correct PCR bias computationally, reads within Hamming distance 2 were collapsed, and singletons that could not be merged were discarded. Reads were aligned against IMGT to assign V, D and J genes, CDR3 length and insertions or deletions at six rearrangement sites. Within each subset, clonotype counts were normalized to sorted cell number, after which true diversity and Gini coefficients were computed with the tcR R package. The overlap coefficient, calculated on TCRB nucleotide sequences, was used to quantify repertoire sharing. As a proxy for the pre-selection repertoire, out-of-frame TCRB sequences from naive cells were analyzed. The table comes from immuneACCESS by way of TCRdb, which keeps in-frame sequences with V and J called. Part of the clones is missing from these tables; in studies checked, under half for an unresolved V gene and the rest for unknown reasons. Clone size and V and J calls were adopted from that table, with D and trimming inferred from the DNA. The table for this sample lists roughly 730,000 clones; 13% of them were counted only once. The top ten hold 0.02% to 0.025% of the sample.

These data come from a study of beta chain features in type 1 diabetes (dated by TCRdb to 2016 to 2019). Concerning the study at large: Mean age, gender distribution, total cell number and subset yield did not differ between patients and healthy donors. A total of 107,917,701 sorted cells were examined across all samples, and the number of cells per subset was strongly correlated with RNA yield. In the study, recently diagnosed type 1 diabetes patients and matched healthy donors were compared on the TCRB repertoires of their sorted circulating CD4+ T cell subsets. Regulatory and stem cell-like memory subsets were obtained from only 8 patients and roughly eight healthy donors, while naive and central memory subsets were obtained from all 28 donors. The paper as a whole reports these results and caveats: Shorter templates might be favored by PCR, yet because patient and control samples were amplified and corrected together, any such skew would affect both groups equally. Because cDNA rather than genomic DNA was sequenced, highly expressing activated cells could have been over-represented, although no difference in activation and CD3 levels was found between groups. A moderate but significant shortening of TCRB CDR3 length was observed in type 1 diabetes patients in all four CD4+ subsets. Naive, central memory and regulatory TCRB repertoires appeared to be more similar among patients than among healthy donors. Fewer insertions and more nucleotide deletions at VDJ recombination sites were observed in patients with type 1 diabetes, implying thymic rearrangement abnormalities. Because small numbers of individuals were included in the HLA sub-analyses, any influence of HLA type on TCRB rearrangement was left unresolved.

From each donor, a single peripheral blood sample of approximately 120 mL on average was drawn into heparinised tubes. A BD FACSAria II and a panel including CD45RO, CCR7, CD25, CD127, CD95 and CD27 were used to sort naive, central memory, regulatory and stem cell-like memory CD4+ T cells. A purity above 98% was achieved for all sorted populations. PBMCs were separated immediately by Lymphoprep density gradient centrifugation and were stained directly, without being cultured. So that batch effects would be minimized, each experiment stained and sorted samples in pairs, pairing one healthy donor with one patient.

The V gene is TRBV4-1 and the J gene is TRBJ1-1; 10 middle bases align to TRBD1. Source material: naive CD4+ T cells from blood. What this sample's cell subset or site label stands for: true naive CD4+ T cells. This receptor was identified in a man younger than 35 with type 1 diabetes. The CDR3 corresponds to CASSLPGQGSTEAFF. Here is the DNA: TGCGCCAGCAGCCTACCGGGACAGGGGTCCACTGAAGCTTTCTTT.